The 27 T cell receptor beta chains reported below all come from one sample, sequenced in a study of low-dose radiotherapy and immunotherapy resistance in tumors. Priming of first-strand cDNA relied on TRAV- and TRBV-specific primers (covering alpha and beta chains). TCR amplification used around 19 PCR cycles, a constant-region primer and a V-primer adapter. TCRdb used MiXCR to reprocess the reads, holding one entry per CDR3 protein. The sample lists 85,000 to 95,000 distinct CDR3 sequences; 20% to 25% were seen once. Specified time point: after trial treatment. Treatment here: LDRT plus nivolumab, ipilimumab, low-dose cyclophosphamide and aspirin (RACIN trial). Sample: PBMCs, taken after low-dose radiotherapy plus immunotherapy. These receptors came from a female donor with ovarian cancer.

The table lists this clonotype with many counts. This chain uses TRBV19 with TRBJ1-1; a weak D match, TRBD1 (5 bases). CDR1 and CDR2 (germline): LNHDA, SQIVND (reference sequence). The CDR3 has 14 amino acids. The germline V and J ends were trimmed by 2 bases and 5 bases, with 12 bases remaining between them. In DNA, the CDR3 is TGTGCCAGTAGTATATCGGCAGGGCTAACTGAAGCTTTCTTT. This gives the protein CASSISAGLTEAFF.

This clonotype was detected ten times or more. V gene TRBV28 combines with J gene TRBJ2-3; D uncertain. V gave up 5 bases and J gave up 0 bases, with 12 bases separating them. CDR3 length: 15 residues. The V gene's germline CDR1 is MDHEN and CDR2 SYDVKM. The CDR3 loop reads CASSPWKTSTDTQYF. In nucleotides, the CDR3 is TGTGCCAGCAGTCCCTGGAAGACTAGCACAGATACGCAGTATTTT.

Comments on this clonotype: This is likely an artifact of a read error, given a far larger clone one base away. The rearrangement joins TRBV5-5 to TRBJ2-7; maybe TRBD1 (7 bases). Germline V gene data show CDR1 as SGHKS and CDR2 as YYEKEE (reference sequence). The CDR3 loop spans 16 amino acids. V lost 3 bases, J lost 7 bases, and 23 bases lay in between. CDR3 nucleotide sequence: TGTGCCAGCAGCTCGCCCGGGGGACAGTCCTACAATGAGCAGTACTTC. Its protein is CASSSPGGQSYNEQYF.

Details on this clonotype: The DNA is left out, because the CDR3 cannot be placed on it with certainty; the CDR3 is given as TCRdb lists it. The gene calls are TRBV2 and TRBJ2-2; TRBD1 is the table's D call, not checked against the DNA. Germline CDR1 is SNHLY and CDR2 is FYNNEI. The CDR3 length equals 15 residues, ends included. CDR3 sequence reads: CASSGGYPGELFFFF.

This clonotype occurred many times. The chain employs TRBV12-5 and TRBJ2-5; D is undetermined. The CDR3 has 12 amino acids. In germline, CDR1 is LGHNT, CDR2 FRNRAP. V was pared by 2 bases and J by 3 bases, with 4 bases between. DNA for the CDR3: TGTGCTAGTGGTTTGACGGAAGAGACCCAGTACTTC. It translates to CASGLTEETQYF.

This clonotype was seen at least ten times. J is TRBJ2-1 and V is TRBV7-3, with D tentatively TRBD1 or TRBD2 (5 bases each). This CDR3 comprises 15 residues. V was trimmed by 0 bases and J by 5 bases, leaving 11 bases between them. CDR1 SGHTA and CDR2 FQGTGA come from the germline V gene. The CDR3 nucleotides are TGTGCCAGCAGCTTAACGTTCGGGGCCCACAATGAGCAGTTCTTC. Protein product: CASSLTFGAHNEQFF.

This clonotype was counted ten times or more. The chain joins TRBV4-2 to TRBJ2-7, with D possibly TRBD1 on 7 matching bases. Germline V gene sequence: CDR1 LGHNA, CDR2 YNFKEQ. There are 16 residues in the CDR3. V was trimmed by 3 bases and J by 1 base, leaving 16 bases between them. For the CDR3, the DNA is TGTGCCAGCAGCCAGACGGTACAGGGGAGGTCCTACGAGCAGTACTTC. Amino acids: CASSQTVQGRSYEQYF.

This clonotype was seen at least ten times. The CDR3 DNA follows: TGTGCCAGCAGTCCGACAGGGGACGGGAATGGCTACACCTTC. It translates to CASSPTGDGNGYTF. The rearrangement uses TRBV2 and TRBJ1-2; 8 bases fit TRBD1. The V gene end was trimmed by 5 bases and the J gene end by 6 bases; junction bases not matched to a gene: 8. In germline, CDR1 is SNHLY, CDR2 FYNNEI. CDR3 length equals 14 residues.

In this sample, this clonotype turned up many times. This chain uses TRBV7-2 with TRBJ1-2; D possibly corresponds to TRBD1 (6 bases). Germline assignment: CDR1 SGHTA and CDR2 FQGNSA. V was trimmed by 5 bases and J by 0 bases, leaving 10 bases between them. The length of the CDR3 is 14 residues. CDR3 in DNA: TGTGCCAGCAGCCAGGGGTGGGCTAACTATGGCTACACCTTC. Protein product: CASSQGWANYGYTF.

This clonotype has ten or more counts. J is TRBJ2-1 and V is TRBV9, with TRBD2 identical over 9 bases. The ends lost 3 bases at V and 1 base at J; junction bases unmatched: 2. This CDR3 has 15 residues. Germline-derived CDR1 and CDR2 are SGDLS and YYNGEE. This chain's CDR3 is CASSAAGGSYNEQFF. DNA for the CDR3: TGTGCCAGCAGCGCAGCGGGGGGATCCTACAATGAGCAGTTCTTC.

On this clonotype itself: Since a far larger clone is one base different, this is likely a read error. V and J are TRBV4-1 and TRBJ2-3, with 12 nucleotides matching TRBD2. The CDR3 loop spans 19 amino acids. CDR1 MGHRA and CDR2 YSYEKL come from the germline V gene. Germline trimming cut 5 bases from V and 2 bases from J; bases unmatched to any gene: 14. The CDR3 here is CASSKAALAGGADTDTQYF. The CDR3 nucleotides read TGCGCCAGCAGCAAAGCGGCTCTAGCGGGAGGGGCGGACACAGATACGCAGTATTTT.

This clonotype was found many times. V is TRBV29-1 and J is TRBJ1-1; no definite D call. Trimming removed 5 bases at V and 2 bases at J, with 3 bases between. Germline V CDR1 and CDR2: SQVTM, ANQGSEA. The CDR3 totals 10 residues. The CDR3 DNA reads TGCAGCGTTCGAAACACTGAAGCTTTCTTT. It translates to CSVRNTEAFF.

As to this clonotype: A far larger clone is just one base off, so this is likely a read error. The chain is built from TRBV12-3 or TRBV12-4 and TRBJ2-7; D is possibly TRBD2 (6 bases). The CDR3 runs to 14 residues. The V gene lost 4 bases and the J gene lost 4 bases, with 14 bases spanning the gap. As DNA, the CDR3 is TGTGCCAGCAGTTACCTAGCGAGAAGGTACGAGCAGTACTTC. Its protein is CASSYLARRYEQYF.

This clonotype has ten or more counts. The chain couples TRBV6-2 or TRBV6-3 to TRBJ2-2; 13 bases agree with TRBD2. Losses at the gene ends were 4 bases for V and 5 bases for J; bases not matched to a gene: 16. The CDR3 is made up of 20 amino acids. CDR1 is MNHEY and CDR2 is SVGEGT in the germline V gene. CDR3 amino acids: CASSSTGTGLAGAGTGELFF. CDR3 bases: TGTGCCAGCAGTTCGACCGGGACAGGACTAGCGGGGGCTGGGACCGGGGAGCTGTTTTTT.

The table lists this clonotype with many counts. The chain is built from TRBV3-1 and TRBJ2-7, with TRBD1 identical over 7 bases. Losses at the gene ends were 5 bases for V and 6 bases for J; bases not matched to a gene: 4. Germline CDR1 reads LGHDT; CDR2 reads YNNKEL (reference sequence). The CDR3 extends over 12 amino acids. CDR3 sequence (DNA): TGTGCCAGCAGCTACCCAGGGGGCGAGCAGTACTTC. This gives the protein CASSYPGGEQYF.

In its sample, this clonotype was seen many times. V is TRBV5-4 and J is TRBJ2-2; 8 bases match TRBD1. CDR3 length: 15 amino acids. The germline V gene encodes CDR1 SGHNT and CDR2 YYREEE (reference sequence). J lost 5 bases, V lost 3 bases, and 6 bases had no gene match. The CDR3 DNA follows: TGTGCCAGCAGCTCAGGACAGGGTATAACCGGGGAGCTGTTTTTT. The encoded protein is CASSSGQGITGELFF. The full variable domain, in which reference TRBV5-4 and TRBJ2-2 provide the parts outside the CDR3, is ETGVTQSPTHLIKTRGQQVTLRCSSQSGHNTVSWYQQALGQGPQFIFQYYREEENGRGNFPPRFSGLQFPNYSSELNVNALELDDSALYLCASSSGQGITGELFFGEGSRLTVL.

This clonotype was seen at least ten times. The rearrangement joins TRBV5-1 to TRBJ2-5, with TRBD2 matching over 8 bases. With 0 bases clipped from V and 4 bases from J, the junction kept 5 bases outside the gene matches. Germline CDR1 reads SGHRS; CDR2 reads YFSETQ. CDR3 length: 15 residues. CDR3 in amino acids: CASSLVSGEGETQYF. CDR3 DNA sequence: TGCGCCAGCAGCTTGGTTAGCGGGGAGGGAGAGACCCAGTACTTC. Drawing the rest from reference TRBV5-1 and TRBJ2-5, the complete variable domain is KAGVTQTPRYLIKTRGQQVTLSCSPISGHRSVSWYQQTPGQGLQFLFEYFSETQRNKGNFPGRFSGRQFSNSRSEMNVSTLELGDSALYLCASSLVSGEGETQYFGPGTRLLVL.

This clonotype was seen repeatedly, ten times or more. The V gene is TRBV14, the J gene TRBJ1-1; D not certain. V lost 5 bases, J lost 5 bases, and 18 bases lay in between. Germline loops: CDR1 SGHDN, CDR2 FVKESK. This CDR3 is built from 15 residues. The DNA for the CDR3 is TGTGCCAGCAGCATCTACCCCTGGAGATGGACTGAAGCTTTCTTT. Its protein product is CASSIYPWRWTEAFF. Supplemented by reference TRBV14 and TRBJ1-1, the full variable domain reads EAGVTQFPSHSVIEKGQTVTLRCDPISGHDNLYWYRRVMGKEIKFLLHFVKESKQDESGMPNNRFLAERTGGTYSTLKVQPAELEDSGVYFCASSIYPWRWTEAFFGQGTRLTVV.

This clonotype was detected ten times or more. The J gene is TRBJ2-4, the V gene TRBV19, with 7 bases that match TRBD1. Germline-derived CDR1 and CDR2 are LNHDA and SQIVND (reference sequence). Germline trimming cut 3 bases from V and 5 bases from J; bases unmatched to any gene: 7. This CDR3 spans 15 amino acids. The CDR3 DNA follows: TGTGCCAGTAGTATCCCCCAGGGGGTGGAAAACATTCAGTACTTC. Translating it yields CASSIPQGVENIQYF.

In DNA form, the CDR3 reads TGTGCCAGCAGCCTTTCCGGCCCTGGAAACACCATATATTTT. Its protein product is CASSLSGPGNTIYF. V is TRBV12-3 or TRBV12-4 and J is TRBJ1-3; the D is unclear. This CDR3 has 14 amino acids. Between the trimmed V and J ends, which lost 6 bases and 2 bases, there was a span of 11 bases.

This clonotype was recorded many times. This chain connects TRBV12-5 to TRBJ2-3; TRBD2 matches 8 bases. Germline lookup yields CDR1 LGHNT and CDR2 FRNRAP. V shed 4 bases, J shed 4 bases, and the junction held 7 bases outside the gene matches. There are 15 residues in the CDR3. CDR3 nucleotides: TGTGCTAGTGGTTCGGTTCCCGGGAGGGCAGATACGCAGTATTTT. Translating it yields CASGSVPGRADTQYF.

This clonotype has more than one count but fewer than ten. J is TRBJ1-2 and V is TRBV9; no reliable D call. The germline V and J ends were trimmed by 3 bases and 2 bases, with 8 bases remaining between them. This CDR3 spans 13 amino acids. In germline, CDR1 is SGDLS, CDR2 YYNGEE. The CDR3 sequence is CASSGSSNYGYTF. As DNA, the CDR3 is TGTGCCAGCAGCGGGAGTAGCAACTATGGCTACACCTTC.

V usage is TRBV28 and J usage is TRBJ2-7; 8 bases line up with TRBD1. The CDR3 sequence is 14 residues long. CDR1 is MDHEN and CDR2 is SYDVKM in the germline V gene. Germline trimming cut 6 bases from V and 3 bases from J; bases unmatched to any gene: 7. Written as DNA, the CDR3 is TGTGCCAGCAGCCGACAGGGGCTAAACTACGAGCAGTACTTC. The encoded protein is CASSRQGLNYEQYF.

This clonotype showed up many times. This rearrangement joins TRBV12-3 or TRBV12-4 to TRBJ1-2; D is possibly TRBD1 (5 bases). The CDR3 length is 13 residues. The V gene lost 6 bases and the J gene lost 4 bases, with 12 bases spanning the gap. CDR3: CASREGPLYGYTF. The CDR3 nucleotides are TGTGCCAGCAGAGAGGGGCCGCTCTATGGCTACACCTTC.

This clonotype was picked up many times. J is TRBJ2-3 and V is TRBV3-1; TRBD1 might be the D (6 bases). Trimming cost V 3 bases and J 2 bases, with 15 bases left between them. The CDR3 length is 16 residues. Looked up from germline, CDR1 is LGHDT and CDR2 is YNNKEL (reference sequence). CDR3 region: CASSHDRDRTTDTQYF. CDR3 nucleotide sequence: TGTGCCAGCAGCCATGATAGAGACAGGACCACAGATACGCAGTATTTT.

This clonotype has at least ten counts. The J gene is TRBJ2-7, the V gene TRBV12-3 or TRBV12-4, with D maybe TRBD2 (6 bases). V was clipped by 5 bases and J by 6 bases, with 11 bases between them. The CDR3 loop spans 12 amino acids. This CDR3 reads CASSRRGSEQYF. The CDR3 DNA is TGTGCCAGCAGTCGACGGGGGAGCGAGCAGTACTTC.

This clonotype has a count of ten or more. The chain carries TRBV10-3 and TRBJ1-1; the match to TRBD1 covers 8 bases. Germline V gene lookup returns CDR1 ENHRY and CDR2 SYGVKD. J lost 2 bases, V lost 6 bases, and 8 bases had no gene match. The CDR3 runs 15 residues. The CDR3 spells CAIRIRQGPNTEAFF. The CDR3 DNA follows: TGTGCCATCAGGATAAGACAGGGGCCAAACACTGAAGCTTTCTTT.